Shown below are 27 T cell receptor beta chains from a single sample sequenced in a study of PD-1 blockade in classical Hodgkin lymphoma. Time point defined: cycle 4 day 1 (C4D1), after less than 7 weeks of nivolumab. Each patient experienced a relapse that followed autologous stem cell transplantation, and brentuximab vedotin exposure varied. TCRdb keeps only in-frame clones here, not all; method: immunoSEQ multiplex PCR. The sample holds around 4,600 clones, 67% seen once. Sequencing used peripheral blood mononuclear cells (PBMCs), obtained before the fourth cycle of nivolumab. The receptors shown here come from a human donor with classical Hodgkin lymphoma.

The chain employs TRBV11-2 and TRBJ1-6; D is unresolved. V lost 1 base and J lost 7, with 8 bases in between. This CDR3 region has 14 residues. CDR1 SGHAT and CDR2 FQNNGV come from the germline V gene. DNA of the CDR3: TGTGCCAGCAGCTTAGGGATGTGGAATTCACCCCTCCACTTT. This translates into CASSLGMWNSPLHF. Supplemented by reference TRBV11-2 and TRBJ1-6, the full variable domain reads EAGVAQSPRYKIIEKRQSVAFWCNPISGHATLYWYQQILGQGPKLLIQFQNNGVVDDSQLPKDRFSAERLKGVDSTLKIQPAKLEDSAVYLCASSLGMWNSPLHFGNGTRLTVT.

This chain connects TRBV19 to TRBJ2-2; D gene uncertain. CDR1 LNHDA and CDR2 SQIVND come from the germline V gene (reference sequence). Trimming left V 6 bases short and J 0 bases short, with 11 bases between. There are 15 residues in the CDR3. The CDR3 coding sequence is TGTGCCAGTAGGCACAGATTATCGAACACCGGGGAGCTGTTTTTT. Its protein product is CASRHRLSNTGELFF.

This chain joins TRBV27 and TRBJ2-3; TRBD2 matches 14 bases. Looked up from germline, CDR1 is MNHEY and CDR2 is SMNVEV (reference sequence). With V trimmed by 5 bases and J by 2 bases, 9 bases remained unmatched. This CDR3 has 18 amino acids. This chain's CDR3 is CASSLGLAGAFPTDTQYF. Written as DNA, the CDR3 is TGTGCCAGCAGTCTGGGACTAGCGGGAGCTTTCCCCACAGATACGCAGTATTTT.

Only a few counts were recorded for this clone. V usage is TRBV7-9 and J usage is TRBJ2-3; the match to TRBD1 covers 7 bases. Germline-derived CDR1 and CDR2 are SEHNR and FQNEAQ (reference sequence). The J segment lost 5 bases and the V segment lost 6 bases, leaving 5 bases of the junction unmatched. This CDR3 has 13 residues. CDR3 nucleotides: TGTGCCAGCAGAGAGGGGGCAGGAGATACGCAGTATTTT. The encoded protein is CASREGAGDTQYF.

The chain's CDR3 is CASRGAGVTTDTQYF. The CDR3 DNA reads TGTGCCAGCAGAGGAGCGGGGGTAACCACAGATACGCAGTATTTT. This chain uses TRBV7-2 with TRBJ2-3; the match to TRBD2 covers 8 bases. Germline lookup yields CDR1 SGHTA and CDR2 FQGNSA. This CDR3 is 15 amino acids long. The junction had 7 bases not matched to a gene; V was cut back by 6 bases and J by 2 bases.

The sample holds a few counts of this clone. The J gene is TRBJ2-5, the V gene TRBV15, with 7 bases fitting TRBD2. V dropped 1 base and J dropped 4; count of bases not matched to a gene: 12. Germline CDR1 is LNHNV and CDR2 is YYDKDF (reference sequence). The CDR3 is 17 residues long. As DNA, the CDR3 is TGTGCCACCAGCAGAGGGACTAGTAAAGGTGTCGTAGAGACCCAGTACTTC. Encoded protein: CATSRGTSKGVVETQYF.

V is TRBV11-2 and J is TRBJ2-3; 9 nucleotides line up with TRBD2. The trim removed 2 bases at V and 3 bases at J, leaving 3 bases unmatched. This CDR3 has 15 residues. The germline V gene encodes CDR1 SGHAT and CDR2 FQNNGV. The CDR3 spells CASSLRTSGTDTQYF. The DNA of the CDR3 is TGTGCCAGCAGCTTACGAACTAGCGGGACAGATACGCAGTATTTT.

The chain uses TRBV9 and TRBJ1-5, with D uncertain. The V and J ends lost 4 bases and 0 bases respectively, with 11 bases between them. This CDR3 spans 15 amino acids. The germline V gene encodes CDR1 SGDLS and CDR2 YYNGEE. CDR3 region: CASSRGWDSNQPQHF. In DNA form, the CDR3 reads TGTGCCAGCAGCCGAGGTTGGGATAGCAATCAGCCCCAGCATTTT.

Within the sample, this clone is medium-sized. The chain joins TRBV4-1 to TRBJ2-7; 10 bases are a match to TRBD1. The J segment lost 2 bases and the V segment lost 3 bases, leaving 7 bases of the junction unmatched. The germline CDR1 and CDR2 sequences are MGHRA and YSYEKL. This CDR3 region has 16 residues. The CDR3 DNA reads TGCGCCAGCAGCCAGCATCCGGGACAGGGGACCTACGAGCAGTACTTC. Its translation: CASSQHPGQGTYEQYF.

The chain uses TRBV11-3 and TRBJ2-5; no clear D gene. This CDR3 contains 17 residues. In germline, CDR1 is SGHNT, CDR2 YENEEA. Trimming cost V 1 base and J 1 base, with 16 bases left between them. The CDR3 here is CASSLGKTTLGQETQYF. The CDR3 region has the DNA TGTGCCAGCAGCTTAGGAAAAACGACCCTGGGCCAAGAGACCCAGTACTTC.

In this sample, this clone is large (0.1 to 1%). The J gene is TRBJ2-2, the V gene TRBV28, with D hard to call. V was pared by 4 bases and J by 4 bases, with 4 bases between. CDR3 length: 12 amino acids. The germline gives CDR1 MDHEN, CDR2 SYDVKM. CDR3 DNA sequence: TGTGCCAGCAGTTCGTCCACCGGGGAGCTGTTTTTT. It translates to CASSSSTGELFF.

The chain carries TRBV4-1 and TRBJ2-3, with 10 bases that match TRBD2. CDR3 length equals 16 residues. The V gene end was trimmed by 4 bases and the J gene end by 2 bases; junction bases not matched to a gene: 6. Per the germline V gene, CDR1 is MGHRA and CDR2 is YSYEKL. CDR3: CASSLSTSGLTDTQYF. In DNA form, the CDR3 reads TGCGCCAGCAGCCTATCGACTAGCGGGCTCACAGATACGCAGTATTTT.

The genes are TRBV2 and TRBJ1-1; 9 bases line up with TRBD1. Germline V lookup: CDR1 SNHLY, CDR2 FYNNEI. This CDR3 comprises 14 residues. The V segment lost 7 bases and the J segment 9 bases; nucleotides outside the gene matches: 12. CDR3 loop: CASTAESTGGKAFF. CDR3 DNA: TGTGCCAGCACCGCTGAGTCGACAGGGGGTAAAGCTTTCTTT.

The CDR3 sequence is CASSLRAGNTIYF. CDR3 DNA sequence: TGTGCCAGCTCACTCAGAGCTGGAAACACCATATATTTT. The V call is TRBV6-6, the J call TRBJ1-3; D unclear. This CDR3 has 13 amino acids. V lost 8 bases and J 2 bases, leaving 10 bases between the germline ends. Germline V gives CDR1 MNHNY, CDR2 SVGAGI (reference sequence).

The chain uses TRBV14 and TRBJ2-1, with D possibly matching TRBD2 (5 bases). Germline CDR1 and CDR2: SGHDN and FVKESK. CDR3 size: 16 residues. Trimming stripped 3 bases from V and 0 bases from J, with 12 bases between. This CDR3 is CASSHLSASSYNEQFF. The CDR3 DNA reads TGTGCCAGCAGCCACCTTAGCGCCAGCTCCTACAATGAGCAGTTCTTC.

This clone occurred a few times. This chain uses TRBV5-6 with TRBJ2-7; unclear D gene. CDR1 and CDR2 (germline): SGHDT, YYEEEE. V dropped 0 bases and J dropped 1 base, with 11 bases sitting between them. This CDR3 has 15 amino acids. CDR3 in DNA: TGTGCCAGCAGCTTGGCCGCGGCAGCGTCCTACGAGCAGTACTTC. It yields the protein CASSLAAAASYEQYF.

A single count supports this clone. This chain links TRBV18 with TRBJ2-1; weak D call: TRBD2 (6 bases). V was clipped by 4 bases and J by 10 bases, with 17 bases between them. Per the germline V gene, CDR1 is KGHSH and CDR2 is LQKENI. This CDR3 is 14 amino acids long. CDR3 in DNA: TGTGCCAGCTCACTTAACAGCGGGCCAGAGGAGCAGTTCTTC. Protein sequence: CASSLNSGPEEQFF.

J is TRBJ1-1 and V is TRBV28; D uncertain. Trimming took 3 bases from V and 4 from J, leaving 15 bases between them. The CDR3 totals 15 residues. From germline, CDR1 is MDHEN and CDR2 SYDVKM. The CDR3 loop is CASSFIGVKFTEAFF. CDR3 coding DNA: TGTGCCAGCAGTTTCATCGGGGTTAAATTCACTGAAGCTTTCTTT.

The CDR3 spells CASSLGTGFGELFF. In nucleotides, the CDR3 is TGCGCCAGCAGCTTGGGGACAGGGTTCGGGGAGCTGTTTTTT. This chain connects TRBV5-1 to TRBJ2-2; TRBD1 aligns across 8 bases. J was trimmed by 7 bases and V by 0 bases; bases with no gene match: 2. The germline gives CDR1 SGHRS, CDR2 YFSETQ. The CDR3 is made up of 14 amino acids.

This clone showed up just a few times. The rearrangement links TRBV5-4 to TRBJ2-3; D uncertain. The germline CDR1 and CDR2 sequences are SGHNT and YYREEE (reference sequence). The ends were cut back, 5 bases at V and 1 base at J, with 14 bases in the middle. CDR3 size: 15 residues. The CDR3 region has the DNA TGTGCCAGCAGTCAGGAAGGTGTAGGCACAGATACGCAGTATTTT. This codes for CASSQEGVGTDTQYF.

This clone was seen only a few times. This sequence joins TRBV29-1 and TRBJ1-1; D gene ambiguous. Per germline, CDR1 SQVTM and CDR2 ANQGSEA. V dropped 6 bases and J dropped 0 bases, with 8 bases sitting between them. This CDR3 contains 12 residues. CDR3 sequence: CSVVSVNTEAFF. In DNA form, the CDR3 reads TGCAGCGTAGTAAGTGTGAACACTGAAGCTTTCTTT.

The gene calls are TRBV27 and TRBJ1-1; D remains ambiguous. Germline V gene data show CDR1 as MNHEY and CDR2 as SMNVEV (reference sequence). The CDR3 is 13 residues long. Trimming cost V 2 bases and J 1 base, with 5 bases left between them. The CDR3 coding sequence is TGTGCCAGCAGTTTAAGGGCGAACACTGAAGCTTTCTTT. Encoded protein: CASSLRANTEAFF.

The chain links TRBV27 to TRBJ2-3, with D perhaps matching TRBD1 (5 bases). CDR3 size: 15 residues. Germline CDR1 is MNHEY and CDR2 is SMNVEV (reference sequence). V lost 3 bases to trimming and J lost 2 bases, with 12 bases between them. The CDR3 sequence is CASSFRVRDTDTQYF. The CDR3 DNA reads TGTGCCAGCAGTTTTCGGGTCAGGGACACAGATACGCAGTATTTT.

The chain employs TRBV6-1 and TRBJ2-3, with 11 positions matching TRBD1. The trim removed 4 bases at V and 3 bases at J, leaving 6 bases unmatched. Germline V gene data show CDR1 as MNHNS and CDR2 as SASEGT. The CDR3 has 16 residues. CDR3 sequence: CASSVSDRGRTDTQYF. CDR3 bases: TGTGCCAGCAGTGTATCGGACAGGGGGCGTACAGATACGCAGTATTTT.

This chain uses TRBV29-1 with TRBJ1-5; the D gene is possibly TRBD1 (6 bases). Trimming left V 0 bases short and J 7 bases short, with 10 bases between. From germline, CDR1 is SQVTM and CDR2 ANQGSEA. The CDR3 is 13 residues long. CDR3 sequence (DNA): TGCAGCGTTGAAGAGGGGGCGGGGCAGCCCCAGCATTTT. The encoded protein is CSVEEGAGQPQHF. Looking up the rest from reference TRBV29-1 and TRBJ1-5 gives the full variable domain: SAVISQKPSRDICQRGTSLTIQCQVDSQVTMMFWYRQQPGQSLTLIATANQGSEATYESGFVIDKFPISRPNLTFSTLTVSNMSPEDSSIYLCSVEEGAGQPQHFGDGTRLSIL.

The chain uses TRBV29-1 and TRBJ2-7, with a tentative D call TRBD2 (7 bases). Looked up from germline, CDR1 is SQVTM and CDR2 is ANQGSEA. The ends were cut back, 7 bases at V and 3 bases at J, with 13 bases in the middle. The CDR3 contains 12 residues. In DNA form, the CDR3 reads TGCAGCGGAGGGGGGGGGAACTACGAGCAGTACTTC. This encodes CSGGGGNYEQYF.

This clone showed up just once. The DNA of the CDR3 is TGTGCCAGCAGGGAACAGGGAATTGGGGAAAAACTGTTTTTT. Translated, it gives CASREQGIGEKLFF. V and J are TRBV2 and TRBJ1-4; the D gene is possibly TRBD1 (6 bases). Germline values: CDR1 SNHLY, CDR2 FYNNEI. The CDR3 is 14 amino acids. The germline V and J ends were trimmed by 6 bases and 8 bases, with 16 bases remaining between them.